This record concerns one T cell receptor beta chain sequence. Antigen specificity is unknown. This record comes from a study of T cell responses to AZD1222 COVID-19 vaccine. This table comes from immunoSEQ multiplex PCR, and its TCRdb copy is limited to in-frame clones, with some not included. The repertoire holds some 180,000 clones, with just over 85% as singletons. Notes on the study in general: The CD4 TCRs associated with vaccination extended across spike and predominated at 160-218 and 743-854.

CDR3 length: 14 residues. CDR1 is MNHNS, CDR2 SASEGT, per germline. V was trimmed by 0 bases and J by 5 bases, leaving 10 bases between them. V and J are TRBV6-1 and TRBJ1-2, with a tentative D call TRBD1 (6 bases). This TCR came from an adult in good health. The sample was peripheral blood, taken on day 0 of AZD1222 vaccination. CDR3 protein: CASSEASGAYGYTF. CDR3 coding DNA: TGTGCCAGCAGTGAAGCCTCAGGGGCTTATGGCTACACCTTC.